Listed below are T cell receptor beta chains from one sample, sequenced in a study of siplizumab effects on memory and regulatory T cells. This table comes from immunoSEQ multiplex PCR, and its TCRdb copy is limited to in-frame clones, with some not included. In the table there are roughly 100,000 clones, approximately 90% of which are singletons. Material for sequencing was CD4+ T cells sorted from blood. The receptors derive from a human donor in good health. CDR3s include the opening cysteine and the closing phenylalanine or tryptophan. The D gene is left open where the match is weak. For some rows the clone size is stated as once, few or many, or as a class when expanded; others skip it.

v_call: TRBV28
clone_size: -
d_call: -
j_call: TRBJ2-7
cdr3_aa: CASSSPSSGSSYEQYF
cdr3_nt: TGTGCCAGCAGTTCCCCGTCCAGCGGGTCCTCCTACGAGCAGTACTTC

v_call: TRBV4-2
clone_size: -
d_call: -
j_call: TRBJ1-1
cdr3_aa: CASSQIRVGEAFF
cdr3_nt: TGTGCCAGCAGCCAGATTCGAGTTGGTGAAGCTTTCTTT

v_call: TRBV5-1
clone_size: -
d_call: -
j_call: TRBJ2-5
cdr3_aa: CASSSTQETQYF
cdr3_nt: TGCGCCAGCAGCTCGACTCAAGAGACCCAGTACTTC

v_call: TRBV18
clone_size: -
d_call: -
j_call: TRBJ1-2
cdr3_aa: CASSPPSAGGTSARYTF
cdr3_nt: TGTGCCAGCTCACCACCTAGCGCCGGGGGGACTTCCGCACGCTACACCTTC

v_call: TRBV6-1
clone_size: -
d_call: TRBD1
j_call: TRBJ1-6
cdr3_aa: CASSGGTVHNSPLHF
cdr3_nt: TGTGCCAGCAGTGGGGGGACAGTCCATAATTCACCCCTCCACTTT

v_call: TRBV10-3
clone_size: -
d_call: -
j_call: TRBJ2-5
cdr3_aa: CAIRSGRTKETQYF
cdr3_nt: TGTGCCATCAGATCGGGGCGGACCAAAGAGACCCAGTACTTC

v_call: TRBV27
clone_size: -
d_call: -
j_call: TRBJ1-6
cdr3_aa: CASRSYNSPLHF
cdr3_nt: TGTGCCAGCAGGTCCTATAATTCACCCCTCCACTTT

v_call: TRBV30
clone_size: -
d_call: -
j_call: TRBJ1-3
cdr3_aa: CAWSGPNTIYF
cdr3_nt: TGTGCCTGGAGTGGCCCGAACACCATATATTTT

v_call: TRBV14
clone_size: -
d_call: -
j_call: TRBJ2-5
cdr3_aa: CASSQAGSYLLQTQYF
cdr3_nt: TGTGCCAGCAGCCAAGCGGGAAGCTATTTATTGCAGACCCAGTACTTC

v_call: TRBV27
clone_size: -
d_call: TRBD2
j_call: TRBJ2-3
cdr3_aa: CASSPRRAGSTDTQYF
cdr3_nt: TGTGCCAGCAGCCCCAGGCGAGCGGGATCCACAGATACGCAGTATTTT

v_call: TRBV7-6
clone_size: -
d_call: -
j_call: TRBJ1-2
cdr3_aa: CASSRALGYTF
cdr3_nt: TGTGCCAGCAGCCGCGCTTTGGGCTACACCTTC

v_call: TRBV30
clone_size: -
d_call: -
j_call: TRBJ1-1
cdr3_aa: CAWRGAVENTEAFF
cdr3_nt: TGTGCCTGGAGGGGGGCCGTAGAAAACACTGAAGCTTTCTTT

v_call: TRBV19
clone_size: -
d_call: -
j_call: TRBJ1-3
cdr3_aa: CATRGRDGSGNTIYF
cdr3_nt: TGTGCCACCAGAGGGAGAGACGGCTCTGGAAACACCATATATTTT

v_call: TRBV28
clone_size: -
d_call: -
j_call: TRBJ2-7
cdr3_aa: CASRVGSVPEQYF
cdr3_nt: TGTGCCAGCAGAGTTGGCAGCGTACCCGAGCAGTACTTC

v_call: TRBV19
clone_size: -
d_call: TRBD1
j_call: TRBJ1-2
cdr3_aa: CASSSTGGPRYGYTF
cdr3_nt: TGTGCCAGTAGCTCCACAGGGGGCCCTCGCTATGGCTACACCTTC

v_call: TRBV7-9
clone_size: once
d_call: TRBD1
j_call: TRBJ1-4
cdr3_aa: CASSLTGGLANEKLFF
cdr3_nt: TGTGCCAGCAGCCTGACAGGGGGTCTGGCTAATGAAAAACTGTTTTTT

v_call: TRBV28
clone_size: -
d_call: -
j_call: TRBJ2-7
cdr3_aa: CASSRWPGSTSYEQYF
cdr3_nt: TGTGCCAGCAGCCGATGGCCGGGATCCACCTCCTACGAGCAGTACTTC

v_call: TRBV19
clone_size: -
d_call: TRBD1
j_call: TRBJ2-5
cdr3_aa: CASSISGTGARETQYF
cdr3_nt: TGTGCCAGTAGTATATCTGGGACAGGGGCGAGAGAGACCCAGTACTTC

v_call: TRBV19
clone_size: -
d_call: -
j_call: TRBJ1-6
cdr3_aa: CASGDSWSPLHF
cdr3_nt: TGTGCCAGTGGAGACAGTTGGTCACCCCTCCACTTT

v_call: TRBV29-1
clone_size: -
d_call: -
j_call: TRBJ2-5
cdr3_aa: CSVALVETQYF
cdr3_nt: TGCAGCGTCGCCCTTGTTGAGACCCAGTACTTC

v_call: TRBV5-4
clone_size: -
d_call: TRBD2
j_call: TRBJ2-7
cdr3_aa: CASKIGGTSGSKEREQYF
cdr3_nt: TGTGCCAGCAAGATTGGCGGGACTAGCGGGTCTAAAGAACGAGAGCAGTACTTC

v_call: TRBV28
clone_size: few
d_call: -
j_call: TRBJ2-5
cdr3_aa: CASSLNRETQYF
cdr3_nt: TGTGCCAGCAGTTTAAACAGAGAGACCCAGTACTTC

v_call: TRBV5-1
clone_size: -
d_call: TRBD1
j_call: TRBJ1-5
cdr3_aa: CASSTGTGQNQPQHF
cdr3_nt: TGCGCCAGCAGTACCGGGACAGGGCAAAATCAGCCCCAGCATTTT

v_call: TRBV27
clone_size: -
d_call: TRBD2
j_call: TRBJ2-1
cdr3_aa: CASSWAGAGGRGISYNEQFF
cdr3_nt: TGTGCCAGCAGTTGGGCTGGAGCGGGAGGGCGGGGGATCTCCTACAATGAGCAGTTCTTC

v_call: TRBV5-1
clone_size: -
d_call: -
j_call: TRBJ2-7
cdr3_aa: CASSLGGTSYEQYF
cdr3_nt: TGCGCCAGCAGCTTGGGCGGGACCTCGTACGAGCAGTACTTC

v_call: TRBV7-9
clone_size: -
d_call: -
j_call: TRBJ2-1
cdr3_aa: CASSFFGAQGNEQFF
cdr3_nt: TGTGCCAGCAGCTTCTTCGGCGCCCAGGGGAATGAGCAGTTCTTC

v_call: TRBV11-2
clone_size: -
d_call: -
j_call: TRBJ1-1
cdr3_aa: CASSSSDRNTEAFF
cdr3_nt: TGTGCCAGCAGCTCATCGGACAGGAACACTGAAGCTTTCTTT

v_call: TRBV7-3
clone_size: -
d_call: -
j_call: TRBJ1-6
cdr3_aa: CASSPGPHFGPLHF
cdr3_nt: TGTGCCAGCAGCCCGGGACCGCATTTTGGGCCCCTCCACTTT

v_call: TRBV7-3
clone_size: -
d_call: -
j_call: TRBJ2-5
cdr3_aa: CASSLEYGETQYF
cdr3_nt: TGTGCCAGCAGCTTAGAGTACGGGGAGACCCAGTACTTC